Shown below are 5 T cell receptor beta chains from a single sample sequenced in a study of T cell repertoires in cytomegalovirus infection. TCRdb re-derived calls from the reads in MiXCR, one entry per CDR3 protein. This sample has a few hundred thousand distinct CDR3 sequences, with around 25% found just once. These receptors' targets are unknown. The sequencing used cultured PBMCs, collected from culture after CMV antigen stimulation. The receptors originated from a human donor in good health (CMV status not recorded). Some clones in this sample may be carry-over from other donors' samples.

Only a few counts were recorded for this clonotype. This rearrangement joins TRBV7-6 to TRBJ2-2, with D perhaps given as TRBD1 or TRBD2 (6 bases each). Trimming took 4 bases from V and 7 from J, leaving 16 bases between them. The germline V gene encodes CDR1 SGHVS and CDR2 FNYEAQ. CDR3 length: 15 residues. For the CDR3, the DNA is TGTGCCAGCAGCTACATGGGGGGCTCCGGCGGGGAGCTGTTTTTT. Residues: CASSYMGGSGGELFF.

The chain is built from TRBV10-3 and TRBJ1-6; 11 bases align to TRBD1. Germline values: CDR1 ENHRY, CDR2 SYGVKD. CDR3 length: 15 residues. Trimming cost V 3 bases and J 8 bases; bases outside gene matches: 3. The CDR3 loop is CAISDRDRGDSPLHF. The CDR3 DNA reads TGTGCCATCAGTGACCGGGACAGGGGGGATTCACCCCTCCACTTT.

The gene calls are TRBV20-1 and TRBJ2-1; 13 bases map to TRBD2. Germline lookup yields CDR1 DFQATT and CDR2 SNEGSKA (reference sequence). CDR3 size: 14 residues. V trimming: 6 bases; J trimming: 11 bases; junction bases outside the gene matches: 10. The chain's CDR3 is CSAPRGLAGSKQFF. CDR3 nucleotides: TGCAGTGCCCCGAGGGGACTAGCGGGATCGAAGCAGTTCTTC.

The chain is built from TRBV5-6 and TRBJ2-7; a possible D gene is TRBD2 (6 bases). Trimming took 2 bases from V and 4 from J, leaving 16 bases between them. The CDR3 contains 15 residues. Germline loops: CDR1 SGHDT, CDR2 YYEEEE. CDR3: CASSFGGSFYYEQYV. The CDR3 DNA is TGTGCCAGCAGCTTCGGAGGGAGCTTCTATTACGAGCAGTACGTC.

The gene calls are TRBV13 and TRBJ2-4; possible D gene TRBD2, 6 bases. This CDR3 region has 17 residues. Germline V gene lookup returns CDR1 PRHDT and CDR2 FYEKMQ (reference sequence). The V end was cut by 4 bases, the J end by 2 bases, with 18 bases between. The CDR3 coding sequence is TGTGCCAGCAGCTCCGGAGGGCACTGGGGCTCCAAAAACATTCAGTACTTC. Protein: CASSSGGHWGSKNIQYF.